The present entry profiles one TCR beta chain with its context. In this CDR3 the conserved last residue, phenylalanine or tryptophan, is missing, so a read error is likely. The DNA is omitted, as the CDR3 cannot be located on it reliably, and the CDR3 follows TCRdb's listing. The CDR3 extends over 9 residues, inclusive of both ends. Per the germline V gene, CDR1 is SEHNR and CDR2 is FQNEAQ (reference sequence). This specimen comes from a study of T cells in Graves' hyperthyroidism and ophthalmopathy. From RNA transcripts, TCR beta CDR3 regions were amplified. Primed by the HTBI set, a first-round RT-PCR was run on the TCR CDR3. TCRdb passed the multiplex PCR reads through MiXCR, listing each CDR3 protein once. The profile covers around 540,000 distinct CDR3 sequences, with around 45% appearing a single time and 8.2% taken by the ten largest.

The clonotype was recovered from a woman aged 18-30 years with Graves' hyperthyroidism. The sample taken for sequencing was peripheral blood or thyroid tissue (not recorded which). The chain carries TRBV7-9 and TRBJ1-4; the table's D gene call, TRBD1, was not cross checked with the DNA. The CDR3 here is CASSTGQRY.